This T cell receptor (beta chain) appears in the sequencing data of a study of Graves' ophthalmopathy and Graves' hyperthyroidism. Amplification of the TCR beta CDR3 regions used RNA transcripts (as template). The first-round RT-PCR employed HTBI primers together with the Qiagen OneStep RT-PCR kit. A multiplex PCR was then performed as the second round. TCRdb ran MiXCR on the multiplex PCR reads and lists one entry per CDR3 protein. The data contain about 170,000 distinct CDR3 sequences, less than 45% of them singletons. Germline trimming cut 8 bases from V and 4 bases from J; bases unmatched to any gene: 10. The CDR3 is 15 amino acids.

The receptor's source is a woman in her forties with Graves' ophthalmopathy. Sequencing was carried out using peripheral blood. The chain uses TRBV12-3 or TRBV12-4 and TRBJ1-3; the match to TRBD1 covers 8 bases. The CDR3 reads CASSHSGGPGNTIYF. The CDR3 bases are TGTGCCAGCTCCCATTCAGGGGGCCCCGGAAACACCATATATTTT.